In its sample, the clone carrying this T cell receptor beta chain was seen a few times. The antigen remains undetermined. This CDR3 has 14 amino acids. Germline V gene lookup returns CDR1 WSHSY and CDR2 SAAADI. V lost 0 bases and J 9 bases, leaving 12 bases between the germline ends. This sample is drawn from a study of CD8+CD57+ T cells in acquired aplastic anemia. All patients picked for sequencing had shown, by flow cytometry, an expansion of CD8+CD57+ cells. Whole-study findings and limits: Researchers reported that CD8+ Simpson's diversity was not significantly different in patients versus controls.

The template for TCR beta VDJ and CDR3 sequence profiling was genomic DNA. From the reads, TCRdb called clonotypes with MiXCR, one entry per CDR3 protein. The sample contains approximately 170,000 distinct CDR3 sequences, roughly 50% of which appear only once. The source of this sequence is a human donor with aplastic anemia. This rearrangement joins TRBV10-2 to TRBJ2-1; D gene uncertain. The sample comprised sorted CD4+, CD8+, or CD8+CD57+ T cells (not recorded which) from PBMCs. The DNA for the CDR3 is TGCGCCAGCAGTGAGTCGACGGGCGTGCTTGAGCAGTTCTTC. This encodes CASSESTGVLEQFF.